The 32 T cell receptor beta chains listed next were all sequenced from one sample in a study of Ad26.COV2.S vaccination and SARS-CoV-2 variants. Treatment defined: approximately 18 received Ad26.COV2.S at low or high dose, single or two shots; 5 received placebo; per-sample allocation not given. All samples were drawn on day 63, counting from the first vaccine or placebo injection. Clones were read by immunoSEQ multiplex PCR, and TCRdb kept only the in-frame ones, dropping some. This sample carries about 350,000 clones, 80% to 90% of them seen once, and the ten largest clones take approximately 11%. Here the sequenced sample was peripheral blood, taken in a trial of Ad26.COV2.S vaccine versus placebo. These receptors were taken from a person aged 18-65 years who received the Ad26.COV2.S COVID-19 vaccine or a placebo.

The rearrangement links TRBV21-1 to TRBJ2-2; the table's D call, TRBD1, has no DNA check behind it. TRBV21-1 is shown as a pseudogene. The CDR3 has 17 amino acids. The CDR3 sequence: CASSSRGGTGYTGELFF. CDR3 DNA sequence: TGTGCCAGCAGCTCCCGGGGGGGGACAGGGTACACCGGGGAGCTGTTTTTT.

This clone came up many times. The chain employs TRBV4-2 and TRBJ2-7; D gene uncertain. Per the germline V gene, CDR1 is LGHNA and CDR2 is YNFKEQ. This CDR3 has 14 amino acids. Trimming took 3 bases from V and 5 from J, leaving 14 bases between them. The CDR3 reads CASSHGQVLNEQYF. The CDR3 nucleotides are TGTGCCAGCAGCCACGGTCAGGTCCTTAACGAGCAGTACTTC.

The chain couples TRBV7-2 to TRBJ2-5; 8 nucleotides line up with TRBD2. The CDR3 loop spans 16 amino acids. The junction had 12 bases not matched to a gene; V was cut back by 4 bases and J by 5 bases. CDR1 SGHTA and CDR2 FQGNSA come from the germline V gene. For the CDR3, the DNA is TGTGCCAGCAGCTCTACCCGGACTAGCCTAACGGAGACCCAGTACTTC. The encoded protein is CASSSTRTSLTETQYF.

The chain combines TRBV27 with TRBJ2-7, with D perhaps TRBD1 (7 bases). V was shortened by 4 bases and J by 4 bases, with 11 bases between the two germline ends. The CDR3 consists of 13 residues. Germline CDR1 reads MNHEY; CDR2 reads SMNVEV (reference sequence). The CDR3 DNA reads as TGTGCCAGCAGTTATCAGGGGGGATACGAGCAGTACTTC. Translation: CASSYQGGYEQYF.

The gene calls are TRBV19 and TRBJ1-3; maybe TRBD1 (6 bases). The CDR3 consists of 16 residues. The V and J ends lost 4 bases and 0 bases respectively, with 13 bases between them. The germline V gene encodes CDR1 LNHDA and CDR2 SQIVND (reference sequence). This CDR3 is CASSKGHRSSGNTIYF. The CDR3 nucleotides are TGTGCCAGTAGTAAGGGACACCGGAGCTCTGGAAACACCATATATTTT.

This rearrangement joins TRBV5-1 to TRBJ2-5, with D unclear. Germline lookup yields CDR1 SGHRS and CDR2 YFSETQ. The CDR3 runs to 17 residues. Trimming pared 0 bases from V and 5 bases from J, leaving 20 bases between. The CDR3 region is CASSLAPQTPPSETQYF. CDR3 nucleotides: TGCGCCAGCAGCTTGGCCCCCCAGACCCCTCCAAGCGAGACCCAGTACTTC.

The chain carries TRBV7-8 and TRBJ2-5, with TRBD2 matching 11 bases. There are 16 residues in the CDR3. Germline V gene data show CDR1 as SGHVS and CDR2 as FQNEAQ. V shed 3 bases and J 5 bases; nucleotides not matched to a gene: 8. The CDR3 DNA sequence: TGTGCCAGCAGCTTTCTCACTAGCGGGGGCCATGAGACCCAGTACTTC. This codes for CASSFLTSGGHETQYF.

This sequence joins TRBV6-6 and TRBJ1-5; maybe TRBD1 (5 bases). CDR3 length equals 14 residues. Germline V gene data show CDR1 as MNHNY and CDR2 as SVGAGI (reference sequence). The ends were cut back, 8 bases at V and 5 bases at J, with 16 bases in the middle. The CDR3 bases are TGTGCCAGCGGGACGGAGGGTGGTTATCAGCCCCAGCATTTT. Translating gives CASGTEGGYQPQHF.

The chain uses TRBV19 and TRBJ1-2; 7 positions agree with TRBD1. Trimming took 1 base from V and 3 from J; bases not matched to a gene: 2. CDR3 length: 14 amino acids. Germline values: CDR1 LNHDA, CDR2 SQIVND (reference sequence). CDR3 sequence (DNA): TGTGCCAGTAGTATAGCGCAGGGGGACTATGGCTACACCTTC. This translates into CASSIAQGDYGYTF. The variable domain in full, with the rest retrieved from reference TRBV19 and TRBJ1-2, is DGGITQSPKYLFRKEGQNVTLSCEQNLNHDAMYWYRQDPGQGLRLIYYSQIVNDFQKGDIAEGYSVSREKKESFPLTVTSAQKNPTAFYLCASSIAQGDYGYTFGSGTRLTVV.

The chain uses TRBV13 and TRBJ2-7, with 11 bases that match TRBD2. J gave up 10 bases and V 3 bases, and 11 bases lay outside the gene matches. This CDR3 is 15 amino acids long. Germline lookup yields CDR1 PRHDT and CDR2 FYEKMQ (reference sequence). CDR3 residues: CASSFAGTSGALQYF. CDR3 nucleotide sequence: TGTGCCAGCAGCTTCGCAGGGACTAGCGGAGCTCTCCAGTACTTC.

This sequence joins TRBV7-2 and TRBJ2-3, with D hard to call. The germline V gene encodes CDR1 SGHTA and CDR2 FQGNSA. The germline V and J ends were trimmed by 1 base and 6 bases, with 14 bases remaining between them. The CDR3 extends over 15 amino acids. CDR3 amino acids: CASSLGGLAPDTQYF. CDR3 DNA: TGTGCCAGCAGCTTAGGTGGGCTCGCACCGGATACGCAGTATTTT.

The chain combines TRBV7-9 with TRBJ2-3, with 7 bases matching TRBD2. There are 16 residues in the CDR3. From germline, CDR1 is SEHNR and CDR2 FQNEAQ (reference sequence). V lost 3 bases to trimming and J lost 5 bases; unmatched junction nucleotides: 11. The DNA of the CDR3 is TGTGCCAGCAGCTTTTCTAGCGGTCTGGAGCTAGATACGCAGTATTTT. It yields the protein CASSFSSGLELDTQYF.

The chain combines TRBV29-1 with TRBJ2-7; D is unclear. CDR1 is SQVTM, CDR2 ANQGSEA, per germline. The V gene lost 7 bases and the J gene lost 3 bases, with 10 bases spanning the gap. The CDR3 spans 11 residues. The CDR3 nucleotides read TGCAGCGCCGGACGGTACTACGAGCAGTACTTC. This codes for CSAGRYYEQYF.

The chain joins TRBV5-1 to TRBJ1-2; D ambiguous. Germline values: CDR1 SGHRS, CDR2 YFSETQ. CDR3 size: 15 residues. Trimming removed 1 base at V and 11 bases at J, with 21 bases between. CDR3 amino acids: CASSLTEIPLRRYTF. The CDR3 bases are TGCGCCAGCAGCTTGACAGAAATTCCTCTTAGGAGGTACACCTTC. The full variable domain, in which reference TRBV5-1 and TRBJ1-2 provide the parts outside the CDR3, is KAGVTQTPRYLIKTRGQQVTLSCSPISGHRSVSWYQQTPGQGLQFLFEYFSETQRNKGNFPGRFSGRQFSNSRSEMNVSTLELGDSALYLCASSLTEIPLRRYTFGSGTRLTVV.

As DNA, the CDR3 is TGTGCCAGCAGCCAAAGGTCCCTCGACAAGGCCAAAAACATTCAGTACTTC. Residues: CASSQRSLDKAKNIQYF. The rearrangement uses TRBV14 and TRBJ2-4; D not certain. The CDR3 runs 17 residues. Germline CDR1 is SGHDN and CDR2 is FVKESK. Trimming took 2 bases from V and 1 from J, leaving 15 bases between them.

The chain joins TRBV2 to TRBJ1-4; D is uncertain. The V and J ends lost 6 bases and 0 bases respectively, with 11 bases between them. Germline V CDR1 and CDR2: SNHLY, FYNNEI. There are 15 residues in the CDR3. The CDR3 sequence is CASSPDFSTNEKLFF. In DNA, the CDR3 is TGTGCCAGCAGCCCCGACTTTTCAACTAATGAAAAACTGTTTTTT.

DNA for the CDR3: TGCGCCAGCACCCCCGGGGGGACCCAAGGATACACTGAAGCTTTCTTT. It is translated as CASTPGGTQGYTEAFF. The chain carries TRBV5-1 and TRBJ1-1; a weak D match, TRBD1 (5 bases). Germline CDR1 and CDR2: SGHRS and YFSETQ. The V end lost 6 bases, the J end lost 3 bases, and 21 bases lay between the germline ends. The CDR3 has 16 amino acids.

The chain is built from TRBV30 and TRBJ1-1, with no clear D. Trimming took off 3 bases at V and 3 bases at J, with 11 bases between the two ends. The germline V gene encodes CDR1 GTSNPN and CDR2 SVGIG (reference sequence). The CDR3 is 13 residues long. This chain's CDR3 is CAWSLDPDTEAFF. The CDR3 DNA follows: TGTGCCTGGAGCCTCGATCCGGACACTGAAGCTTTCTTT.

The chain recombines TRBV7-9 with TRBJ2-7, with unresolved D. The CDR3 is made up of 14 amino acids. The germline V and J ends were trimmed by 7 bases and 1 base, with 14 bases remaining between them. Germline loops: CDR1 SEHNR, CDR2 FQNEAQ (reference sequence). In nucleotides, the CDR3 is TGTGCCAGCACCCTGAGGTGGGGATCCTACGAGCAGTACTTC. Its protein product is CASTLRWGSYEQYF.

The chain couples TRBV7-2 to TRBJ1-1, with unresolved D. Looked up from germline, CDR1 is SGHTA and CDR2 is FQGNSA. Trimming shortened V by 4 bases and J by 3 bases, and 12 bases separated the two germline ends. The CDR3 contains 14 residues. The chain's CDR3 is CASSYLTRDTEAFF. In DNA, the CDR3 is TGTGCCAGCAGCTATTTAACGAGGGACACTGAAGCTTTCTTT.

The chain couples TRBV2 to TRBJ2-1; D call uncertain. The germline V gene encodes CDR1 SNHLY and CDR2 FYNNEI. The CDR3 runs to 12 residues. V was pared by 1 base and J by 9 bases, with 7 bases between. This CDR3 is CASSEDLGEQFF. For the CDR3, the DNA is TGTGCCAGCAGTGAAGACCTCGGTGAGCAGTTCTTC.

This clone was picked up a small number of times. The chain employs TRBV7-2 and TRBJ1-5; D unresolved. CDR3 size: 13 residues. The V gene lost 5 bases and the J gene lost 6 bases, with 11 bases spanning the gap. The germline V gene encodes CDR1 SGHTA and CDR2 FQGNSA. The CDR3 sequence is CASSLALGQPQHF. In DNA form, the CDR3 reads TGTGCCAGCAGCCTCGCTTTGGGTCAGCCCCAGCATTTT.

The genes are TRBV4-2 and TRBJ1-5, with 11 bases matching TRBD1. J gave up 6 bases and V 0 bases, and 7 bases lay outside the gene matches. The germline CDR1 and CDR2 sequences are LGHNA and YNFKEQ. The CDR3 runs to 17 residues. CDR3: CASSQEYGTGGVQPQHF. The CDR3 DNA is TGTGCCAGCAGCCAAGAGTACGGGACAGGGGGTGTTCAGCCCCAGCATTTT.

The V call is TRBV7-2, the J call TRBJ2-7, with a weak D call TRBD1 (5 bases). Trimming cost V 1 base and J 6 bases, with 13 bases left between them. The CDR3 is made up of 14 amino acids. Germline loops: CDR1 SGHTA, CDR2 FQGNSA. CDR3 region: CASSLGFRVSEQYF. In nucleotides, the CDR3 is TGTGCCAGCAGCTTAGGGTTCAGGGTATCCGAGCAGTACTTC. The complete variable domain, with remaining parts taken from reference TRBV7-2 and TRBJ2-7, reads GAGVSQSPSNKVTEKGKDVELRCDPISGHTALYWYRQSLGQGLEFLIYFQGNSAPDKSGLPSDRFSAERTGGSVSTLTIQRTQQEDSAVYLCASSLGFRVSEQYFGPGTRLTVT.

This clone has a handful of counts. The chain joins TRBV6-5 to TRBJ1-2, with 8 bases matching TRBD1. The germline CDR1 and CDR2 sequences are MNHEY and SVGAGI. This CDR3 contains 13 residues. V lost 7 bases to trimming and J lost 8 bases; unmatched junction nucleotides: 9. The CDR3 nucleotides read TGTGCCAGCAAGACAGGACAGGGAGGCGGCTACACCTTC. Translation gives CASKTGQGGGYTF.

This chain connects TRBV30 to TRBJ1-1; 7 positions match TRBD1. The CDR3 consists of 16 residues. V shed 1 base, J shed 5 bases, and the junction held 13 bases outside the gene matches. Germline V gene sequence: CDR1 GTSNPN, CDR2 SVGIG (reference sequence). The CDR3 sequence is CAWSERGKTGVTEAFF. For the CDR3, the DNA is TGTGCCTGGAGTGAACGGGGGAAAACAGGGGTGACTGAAGCTTTCTTT.

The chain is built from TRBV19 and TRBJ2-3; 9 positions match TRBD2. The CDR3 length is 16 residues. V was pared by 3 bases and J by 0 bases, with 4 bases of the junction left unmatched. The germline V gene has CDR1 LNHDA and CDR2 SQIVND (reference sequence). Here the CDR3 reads CASSIGAGGSTDTQYF. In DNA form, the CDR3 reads TGTGCCAGTAGTATTGGAGCGGGGGGTAGCACAGATACGCAGTATTTT.

The CDR3 protein is CASSQASGTVKGEKLFF. The DNA for the CDR3 is TGCGCCAGCAGCCAAGCATCGGGGACAGTGAAGGGAGAAAAACTGTTTTTT. The rearrangement uses TRBV4-3 and TRBJ1-4; 7 bases fit TRBD1. The CDR3 is made up of 17 amino acids. V dropped 1 base and J dropped 8; count of bases not matched to a gene: 13. CDR1 and CDR2 (germline): LGHNA, YSLEER.

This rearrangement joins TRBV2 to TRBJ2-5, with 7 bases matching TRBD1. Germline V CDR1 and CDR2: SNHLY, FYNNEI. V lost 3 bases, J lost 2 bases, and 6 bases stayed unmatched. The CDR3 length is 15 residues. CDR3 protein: CASSDWDRVQETQYF. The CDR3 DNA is TGTGCCAGCAGTGATTGGGACAGAGTTCAAGAGACCCAGTACTTC.

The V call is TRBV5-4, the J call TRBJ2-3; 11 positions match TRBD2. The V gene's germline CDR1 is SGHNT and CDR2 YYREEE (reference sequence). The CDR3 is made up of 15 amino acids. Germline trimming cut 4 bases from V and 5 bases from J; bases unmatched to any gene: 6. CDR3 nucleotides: TGTGCCAGCAGCGATAGCGGGGGGGCCAGAGATACGCAGTATTTT. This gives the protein CASSDSGGARDTQYF.

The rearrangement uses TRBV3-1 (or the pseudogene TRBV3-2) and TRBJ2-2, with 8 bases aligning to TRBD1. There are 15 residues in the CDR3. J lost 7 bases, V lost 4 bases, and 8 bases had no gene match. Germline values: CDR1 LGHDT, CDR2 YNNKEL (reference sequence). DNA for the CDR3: TGTGCCAGCAGCCCAACCAGGGGGCAGGACGGGGAGCTGTTTTTT. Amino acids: CASSPTRGQDGELFF.

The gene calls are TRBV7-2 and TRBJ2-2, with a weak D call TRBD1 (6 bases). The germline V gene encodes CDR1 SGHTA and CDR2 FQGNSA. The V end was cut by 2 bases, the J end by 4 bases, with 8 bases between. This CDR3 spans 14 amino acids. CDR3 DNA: TGTGCCAGCAGCTTAATCAGGGGCACCGGGGAGCTGTTTTTT. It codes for CASSLIRGTGELFF.